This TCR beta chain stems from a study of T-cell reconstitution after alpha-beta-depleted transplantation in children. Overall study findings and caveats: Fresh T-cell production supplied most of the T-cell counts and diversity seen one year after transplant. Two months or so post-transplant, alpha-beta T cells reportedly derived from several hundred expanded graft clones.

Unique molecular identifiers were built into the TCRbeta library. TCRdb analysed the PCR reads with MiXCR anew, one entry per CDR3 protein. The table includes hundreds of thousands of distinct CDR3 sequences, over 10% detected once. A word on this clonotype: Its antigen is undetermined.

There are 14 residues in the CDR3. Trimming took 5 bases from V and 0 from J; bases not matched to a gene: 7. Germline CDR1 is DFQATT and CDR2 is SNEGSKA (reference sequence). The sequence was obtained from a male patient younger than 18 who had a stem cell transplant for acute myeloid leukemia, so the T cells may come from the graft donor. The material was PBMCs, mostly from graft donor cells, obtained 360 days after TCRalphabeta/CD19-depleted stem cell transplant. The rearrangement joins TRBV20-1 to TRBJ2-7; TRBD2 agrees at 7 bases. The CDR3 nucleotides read TGCAGTGCTTTCGAGCGGGGCGTCTCCTACGAGCAGTACTTC. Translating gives CSAFERGVSYEQYF.